The clone carrying this T cell receptor beta chain was detected many times. Antigen unknown. A J-beta primer mix and a sample-barcoded 5' primer were used in a second PCR of about 7 to 12 cycles. TCRdb called the 5' RACE reads again in MiXCR, with one record for every CDR3 protein. The data show about 1.6 million distinct CDR3 sequences, about 35% seen once. These data come from a study of blood T cells in healthy people across ages. V dropped 6 bases and J dropped 2; count of bases not matched to a gene: 11. Looked up from germline, CDR1 is SQVTM and CDR2 is ANQGSEA. This CDR3 is built from 17 residues. Study observations and caveats: It was found that TCR beta diversity correlated strongly with the percentage of naive T cells.

This clonotype was obtained from a woman between 25 and 40 years old in good health. Material for sequencing was blood. The gene calls are TRBV29-1 and TRBJ2-3; 13 positions agree with TRBD2. The CDR3 nucleotides are TGCAGCGTCGATGACCGACTAGCGGGGGGCCTCACAGATACGCAGTATTTT. Encoded protein: CSVDDRLAGGLTDTQYF.